Listed here is a single T cell receptor beta chain. The sample belongs to a study of cytomegalovirus exposure and HLA in healthy donors. Study-level information: Earlier sequencing of 150 million to 200 million T cells yielded nearly 120 million unique TCR beta sequences.

The PCR made use of 60 Vbeta and 13 Jbeta primers. Some clones are missing from TCRdb's copy, which holds only in-frame ones; the method was immunoSEQ multiplex PCR. The profile shows under 200,000 clones, 75% to 85% of them singletons. J lost 2 bases, V lost 3 bases, and 9 bases had no gene match. The CDR3 is 16 amino acids. Germline V gene lookup returns CDR1 SGHTA and CDR2 FQGNSA. This receptor was obtained from a woman aged 18-29 years in good health and CMV-seronegative. The sample taken for sequencing was PBMCs. The chain has TRBV7-2 and TRBJ1-1; 7 bases match TRBD1. CDR3 sequence (DNA): TGTGCCAGCAGCTTCTACAGGGGAGAAGTTAACACTGAAGCTTTCTTT. Translation: CASSFYRGEVNTEAFF.